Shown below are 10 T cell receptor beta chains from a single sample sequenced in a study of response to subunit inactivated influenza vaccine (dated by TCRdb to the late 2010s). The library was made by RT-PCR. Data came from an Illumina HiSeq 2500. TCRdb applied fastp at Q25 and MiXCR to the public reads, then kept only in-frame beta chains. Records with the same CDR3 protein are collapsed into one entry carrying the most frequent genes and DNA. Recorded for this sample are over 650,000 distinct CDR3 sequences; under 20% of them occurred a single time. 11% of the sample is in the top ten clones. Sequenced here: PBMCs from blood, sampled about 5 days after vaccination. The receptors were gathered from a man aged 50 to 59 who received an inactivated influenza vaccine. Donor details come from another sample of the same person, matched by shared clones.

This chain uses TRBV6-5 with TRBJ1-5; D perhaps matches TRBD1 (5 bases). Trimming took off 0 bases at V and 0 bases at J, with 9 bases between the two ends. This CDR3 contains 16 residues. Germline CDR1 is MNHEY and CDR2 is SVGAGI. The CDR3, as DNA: TGTGCCAGCAGTTACTCCGAAGGGGATAGCAATCAGCCCCAGCATTTT. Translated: CASSYSEGDSNQPQHF.

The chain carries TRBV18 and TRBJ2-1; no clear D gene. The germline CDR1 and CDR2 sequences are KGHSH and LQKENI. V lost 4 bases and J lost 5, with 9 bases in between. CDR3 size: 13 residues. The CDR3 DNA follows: TGTGCCAGCTCACAGGTCCCGAACAATGAGCAGTTCTTC. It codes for CASSQVPNNEQFF.

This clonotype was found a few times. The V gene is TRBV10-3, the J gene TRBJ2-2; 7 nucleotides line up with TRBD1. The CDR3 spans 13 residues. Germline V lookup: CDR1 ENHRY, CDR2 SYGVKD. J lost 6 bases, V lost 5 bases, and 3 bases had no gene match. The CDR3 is CAISQQGPGELFF. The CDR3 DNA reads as TGTGCCATCAGTCAACAGGGGCCCGGGGAGCTGTTTTTT.

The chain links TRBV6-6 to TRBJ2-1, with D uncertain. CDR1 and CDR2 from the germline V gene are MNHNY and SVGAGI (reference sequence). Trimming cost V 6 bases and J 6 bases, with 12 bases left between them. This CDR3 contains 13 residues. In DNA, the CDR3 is TGTGCCAGCAGGTCGCCTAATTTCAATGAGCAGTTCTTC. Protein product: CASRSPNFNEQFF.

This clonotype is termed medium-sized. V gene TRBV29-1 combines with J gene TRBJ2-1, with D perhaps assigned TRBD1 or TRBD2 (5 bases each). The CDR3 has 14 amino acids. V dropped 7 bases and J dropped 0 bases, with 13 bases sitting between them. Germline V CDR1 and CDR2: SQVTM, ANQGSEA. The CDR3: CSGSGTPSYNEQFF. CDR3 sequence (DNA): TGCAGCGGCTCCGGGACGCCCTCCTACAATGAGCAGTTCTTC.

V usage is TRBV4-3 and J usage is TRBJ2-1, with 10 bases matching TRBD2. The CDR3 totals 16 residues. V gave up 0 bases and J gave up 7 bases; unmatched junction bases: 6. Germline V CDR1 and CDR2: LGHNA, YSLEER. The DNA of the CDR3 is TGCGCCAGCAGCCAAGAAGCGGGAGGGGAAAGGAATGAGCAGTTCTTC. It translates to CASSQEAGGERNEQFF.

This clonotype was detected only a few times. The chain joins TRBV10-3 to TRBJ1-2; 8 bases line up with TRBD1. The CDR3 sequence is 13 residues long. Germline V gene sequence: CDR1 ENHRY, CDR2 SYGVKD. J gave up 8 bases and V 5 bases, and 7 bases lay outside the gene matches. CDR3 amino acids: CAISSRGPGGYTF. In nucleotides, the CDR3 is TGTGCCATCAGTTCCAGGGGGCCGGGGGGCTACACCTTC.

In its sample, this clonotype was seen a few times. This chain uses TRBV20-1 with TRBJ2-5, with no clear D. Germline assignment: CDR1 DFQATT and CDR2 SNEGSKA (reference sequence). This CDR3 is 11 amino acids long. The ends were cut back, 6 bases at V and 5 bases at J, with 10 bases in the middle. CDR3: CSASTRETQYF. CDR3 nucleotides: TGCAGTGCCTCGACCCGGGAGACCCAGTACTTC.

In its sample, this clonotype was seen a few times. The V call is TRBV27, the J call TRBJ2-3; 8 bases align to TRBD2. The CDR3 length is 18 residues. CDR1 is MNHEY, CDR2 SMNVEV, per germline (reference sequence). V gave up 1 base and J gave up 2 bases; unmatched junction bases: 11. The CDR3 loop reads CASSLWGPGGSPTDTQYF. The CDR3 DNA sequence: TGTGCCAGCAGTTTATGGGGTCCGGGGGGGTCCCCCACAGATACGCAGTATTTT.

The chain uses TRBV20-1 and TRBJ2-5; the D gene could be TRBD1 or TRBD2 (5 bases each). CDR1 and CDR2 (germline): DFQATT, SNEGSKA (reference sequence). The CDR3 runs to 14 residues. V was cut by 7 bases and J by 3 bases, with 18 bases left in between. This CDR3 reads CSGGRGLREETQYF. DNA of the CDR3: TGCAGTGGGGGCCGGGGCCTCAGGGAAGAGACCCAGTACTTC.